The 6 T cell receptor beta chains reported below all come from one sample, sequenced in a study of T cell repertoires and HLA-DP antigens (dated by TCRdb to between 2018 and 2020). The receptor library was made with the immunoSEQ multiplex PCR assay. Not all clones reach the TCRdb copy of this immuneACCESS table, which keeps in-frame sequences only. Checked studies attribute under half of the gap to unresolved V genes and leave the rest unexplained. In this sample the table shows about 89,000 clones, roughly 86% of which occur a single time. Roughly 1.5% of the sample belongs to the ten largest clones. These receptors lack a known antigen. The sequenced material came from CD4+ T cells from PBMCs. The receptors here all came from a man aged 45-65 years in good health and CMV-seronegative.

This chain uses TRBV19 with TRBJ2-7; 7 bases agree with TRBD1. The germline gives CDR1 LNHDA, CDR2 SQIVND (reference sequence). V was pared by 5 bases and J by 4 bases, with 11 bases of the junction left unmatched. The CDR3 is 15 amino acids. This CDR3 is CASSFQGGRAYEQYF. CDR3 DNA: TGTGCCAGTAGTTTCCAAGGGGGCAGGGCTTACGAGCAGTACTTC. The entire variable domain, with the rest obtained from reference TRBV19 and TRBJ2-7, is as follows: DGGITQSPKYLFRKEGQNVTLSCEQNLNHDAMYWYRQDPGQGLRLIYYSQIVNDFQKGDIAEGYSVSREKKESFPLTVTSAQKNPTAFYLCASSFQGGRAYEQYFGPGTRLTVT.

The V call is TRBV5-1, the J call TRBJ2-4; D gene ambiguous. The CDR3 consists of 12 residues. Between the trimmed V and J ends, which lost 0 bases and 8 bases, there was a span of 6 bases. Germline-derived CDR1 and CDR2 are SGHRS and YFSETQ. The CDR3 nucleotides read TGCGCCAGCAGCTTGGAAATGGACATTCAGTACTTC. Protein product: CASSLEMDIQYF.

The chain couples TRBV7-2 to TRBJ1-1; D is perhaps TRBD1 (6 bases). CDR1 is SGHTA, CDR2 FQGNSA, per germline. Trimming stripped 1 base from V and 8 bases from J, with 11 bases between. CDR3 size: 13 residues. The CDR3: CASSLVVQGEAFF. As DNA, the CDR3 is TGTGCCAGCAGCTTAGTTGTGCAGGGGGAAGCTTTCTTT.

V gene TRBV7-2 combines with J gene TRBJ2-6, with D possibly matching TRBD2 (6 bases). The CDR3 totals 15 residues. V dropped 4 bases and J dropped 4 bases, with 11 bases sitting between them. The germline gives CDR1 SGHTA, CDR2 FQGNSA. CDR3 DNA sequence: TGTGCCAGCAGCTCAGGCGGGGTGGGGGCCAACGTCCTGACTTTC. It specifies CASSSGGVGANVLTF.

The rearrangement uses TRBV9 and TRBJ1-4; D is undetermined. V was cut by 3 bases and J by 0 bases, with 9 bases left in between. This CDR3 spans 15 amino acids. Germline values: CDR1 SGDLS, CDR2 YYNGEE. As DNA, the CDR3 is TGTGCCAGCAGCGAAAGGGTCGCAACTAATGAAAAACTGTTTTTT. It encodes CASSERVATNEKLFF.

V gene TRBV6-5 combines with J gene TRBJ1-5; D gene unclear. Germline CDR1 and CDR2: MNHEY and SVGAGI. The V end was cut by 0 bases, the J end by 0 bases, with 0 bases between. This CDR3 is 13 amino acids long. DNA of the CDR3: TGTGCCAGCAGTTACTCTAGCAATCAGCCCCAGCATTTT. It encodes CASSYSSNQPQHF.